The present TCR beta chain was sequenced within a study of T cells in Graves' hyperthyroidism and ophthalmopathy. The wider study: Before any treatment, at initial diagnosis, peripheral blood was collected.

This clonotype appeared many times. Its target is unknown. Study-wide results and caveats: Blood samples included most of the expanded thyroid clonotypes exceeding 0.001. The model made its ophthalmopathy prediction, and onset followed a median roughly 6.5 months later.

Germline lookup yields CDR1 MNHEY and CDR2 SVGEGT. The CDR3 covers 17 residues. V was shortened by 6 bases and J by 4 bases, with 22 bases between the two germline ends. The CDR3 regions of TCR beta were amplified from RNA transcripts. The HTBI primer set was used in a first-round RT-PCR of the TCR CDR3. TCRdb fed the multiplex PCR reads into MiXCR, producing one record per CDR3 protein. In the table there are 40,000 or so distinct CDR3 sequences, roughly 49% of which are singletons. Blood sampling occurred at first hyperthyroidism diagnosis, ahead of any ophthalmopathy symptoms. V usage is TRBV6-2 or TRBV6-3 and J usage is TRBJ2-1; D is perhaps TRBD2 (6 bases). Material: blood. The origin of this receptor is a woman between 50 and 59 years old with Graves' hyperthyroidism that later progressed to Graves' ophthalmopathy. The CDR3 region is CASRTGLRLGGYNEQFF. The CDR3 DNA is TGTGCCAGCAGAACCGGGTTGCGACTAGGTGGATACAATGAGCAGTTCTTC.